What follows describes a single T cell receptor beta chain. What antigen it recognizes has not been identified. Base qualities were left out, and no much larger clone turns up one base away. According to the study, the label for this sample's treatment or condition signals: live attenuated yellow fever vaccine strain. At each blood-draw timepoint, two biological replicates of bulk PBMCs were collected. PBMCs were isolated from peripheral blood using a standard Ficoll-Paque protocol. RNA was extracted with TriZol from bulk PBMCs, CD4 and CD8 fractions, and dextramer-positive and dextramer-negative fractions. Synthesis of TCR cDNA relied on 5'RACE template switching, a step that introduced a universal primer site along with unique molecular identifiers. Priming for cDNA synthesis came from both the TCR alpha and TCR beta constant segments. Two PCR steps were used to amplify libraries, with sample barcodes and sequencing adapters being added in the second step. Sequencing of libraries was done on Illumina HiSeq 2500 (2x100 bp) or NovaSeq (2x150 bp). Per the authors' processing: MIGEC was used to demultiplex reads and collapse the reads into UMI consensus sequences, and MiXCR was used for V(D)J alignment. Using edgeR on replicate PBMC samples, clonotypes were called vaccine-responding if FDR was below 0.01 and the log2 fold change was above 5 up to day 15. CD4 or CD8 identity was assigned to each bulk clonotype according to whether the clonotype was present at higher abundance in the sequenced CD4 repertoire or the sequenced CD8 repertoire. TCRdb trimmed the raw reads at Q25, called clones with MiXCR and kept productive beta chains. Identical CDR3 proteins give one entry, which carries the most common genes and DNA. TCRdb's processing, not the authors', yielded these V and J calls. This sample gives under 550,000 distinct CDR3 sequences in total; about a fifth of them show up just once. Together, the top ten hold roughly a sixth of the sample.

This record belongs to a study of T cells after yellow fever vaccination (dated by TCRdb to the late 2010s). About the investigation overall: Libraries from fractions with low cell numbers were prepared with the SMART-Seq v4 Ultra Low Input RNA kit. Two healthy male donors, one aged 18 to 30 and one aged 30 to 40 years, made up the cohort. To track T-cell clones before and after primary and booster YFV17D yellow fever vaccination, bulk TCR alpha and beta repertoires were sequenced longitudinally. Blood samples were taken at several timepoints before and after primary and secondary immunization, and bulk PBMC replicates and cell subsets were isolated. Broader findings and caveats from the paper: A small fraction of clonotypes appeared in both the CD4 and CD8 compartments, likely as a result of convergent recombination. Because the study included only a couple of donors, the extent to which the findings can be generalized is limited. After the booster, most of the clones that had expanded following primary vaccination were detected again (just under 97% of CD4 and around nine tenths of CD8), which suggests that memory was broadly maintained. Because abundant contaminating clonotypes from the bulk population could be contained in FACS-sorted repertoires, computational filtering was required. Compared with the primary T-cell response, the secondary T-cell response was weaker but faster, peaking on day 5 rather than day 15.

CDR1 and CDR2 were assigned from the germline V gene (reference sequence) as LNHNV and YYDKDF. Trimming removed 3 bases from V and 2 bases from J, leaving 24 bases between the germline ends. Including cysteine and phenylalanine, the CDR3 has 19 amino acids. Only the CDR3 DNA is retained, 57 bases long and in frame from the first base. The V and J segments used are TRBV15 and TRBJ2-3; the D call is possibly TRBD1 or TRBD2, each sharing 6 bases. The source material was PBMCs, sampled roughly 20 days after the first yellow fever vaccination. The receptor was derived from a man between 18 and 29 years old who received the YFV17D yellow fever vaccine. This receptor has the CDR3 CATSSPGGGEPLHTDTQYF. The DNA is TGTGCCACCAGCAGTCCAGGAGGGGGAGAACCCCTACACACAGATACGCAGTATTTT.